This TCR beta chain was observed in a study of T cell changes during pregnancy in multiple sclerosis. Profiling relied on immunoSEQ multiplex PCR, and the TCRdb table lists in-frame clones only, not all of them. The table records 70,000 to 90,000 clones, about nine tenths of them present only once. CDR1 is SGHTA and CDR2 is FQGTGA in the germline V gene. The V end was cut by 4 bases, the J end by 5 bases, with 9 bases between. CDR3 length equals 13 residues. The sequences come from PBMCs, collected in the first trimester of pregnancy. This chain uses TRBV7-3 with TRBJ2-1; D is unclear. The sequence derives from a female donor in good health, serving as a control in a pregnancy study. Some clones in this sample may be carry-over from other donors' samples. The chain's CDR3 is CASSSSVDNEQFF. The CDR3 DNA follows: TGTGCCAGCAGCTCCTCGGTGGACAATGAGCAGTTCTTC.